Reported below is one T cell receptor (beta chain). Its target antigen remains unknown. No per-base quality is available; no much larger clone lies one base away. The immunoSEQ Assay was the method used to sequence TCRbeta CDR3 regions. After extraction, genomic DNA underwent amplification by bias-controlled multiplex PCR, followed by high-throughput sequencing. The original methods were these. Collapsing and filtering of sequences were performed to quantify the absolute abundance of each unique TCRbeta CDR3 region. Usable DNA was measured by amplifying reference genes present in all nucleated cells, and TCRbeta template counts were normalized to that usable DNA to estimate T cell fraction. Repertoire TCRs were annotated as SARS-CoV-2-specific when V gene, CDR3 amino acid sequence and J gene were exactly matched to a known reactive TCR set. The reference SARS-CoV-2 TCR set was obtained from MIRA and was filtered for enrichment in COVID-19-positive ImmuneCODE repertoires, whereby public or cross-reactive TCRs were removed. Using the MIRA antigens, annotated TCRs were further analysed by specific ORF or by position within an ORF. Breadth was defined as the number of annotated unique rearrangements divided by the total number of unique productive rearrangements, and depth was defined as the summed frequency of the annotated unique rearrangements. TCR breadth was compared between groups using two-sided Wilcoxon rank-sum tests. What TCRdb holds here is the immuneACCESS table cut down to in-frame rearrangements. Part of the clones is not present; checked against another copy, under half of the missing clones reflect an unresolved V gene, and the others are unexplained. D and trimming were read from the DNA, whereas the V and J calls and clone size are those reported in that table. The sample has hundreds of thousands of clones on record, around 87% of them singletons. Over 2.5% of the sample lies in the top ten.

This record belongs to a study of Ad26.COV2.S vaccination and SARS-CoV-2 variants (dated by TCRdb to about 2021). Some background on the complete study: Vaccine-arm donors were drawn from COV1001, a multicentre, randomized, double-blind, placebo-controlled phase I-IIa trial of Ad26.COV2.S in healthy adults. Investigators remained blinded to trial group allocation during experiments and outcome assessment. TCRbeta repertoire sequencing was used to assess the specificity and breadth of SARS-CoV-2-reactive T cell receptors after Ad26.COV2.S vaccination. Ad26.COV2.S was given intramuscularly at 5x10^10 or 1x10^11 viral particles, as a single shot or as two shots 56 days apart. The TCR-sequenced set comprised around 32 samples: some 20 Ad26.COV2.S vaccine recipients, 5 placebo recipients and 8 SARS-CoV-2 convalescent individuals. Trial participants were randomized into five groups of five: low-dose or high-dose Ad26.COV2.S given once or twice, or placebo on both occasions.

The treatment or condition label, read with the paper, signifies: roughly 19 received Ad26.COV2.S at low or high dose, single or two shots; roughly 5 received placebo; per-sample allocation not given. Repertoires of vaccine and placebo recipients were sequenced from samples taken on day 63 after the first injection. Cohort 1b enrolled about two dozen adults aged 18-55 years at a single site in Boston, USA, between 29 July and 7 August 2020. Ad26.COV2.S was a replication-incompetent adenovirus type 26 vector that expressed a prefusion-stabilized SARS-CoV-2 spike protein derived from the original Wuhan strain. V is shortened by 2 bases, J by 3 bases, and the region joining them spans 13 bases. From its cysteine to its phenylalanine, the CDR3 spans 15 amino acids. Only CDR3 DNA remains: 45 bases, in frame from the first base. CDR1 SGHRS and CDR2 YFSETQ were looked up in the germline V gene. Results the study describes overall, beyond this receptor: Compared with placebo recipients, Ad26.COV2.S recipients showed higher spike-specific TCR breadth (P = 0.0014). Comparable non-spike TCR breadth was observed between vaccine and placebo recipients, consistent with only spike being contained in the vaccine. After vaccination, substantial breadth of spike-specific CD8+ and CD4+ T cell responses was reported. According to the authors, total T cell responses may have been underestimated by the TCR breadth and depth analyses. Comparing responses between vaccine doses or regimens was not something the study was powered to do.

Sample: peripheral blood, taken in a trial of Ad26.COV2.S vaccine versus placebo. Rearrangement joined TRBV5-1 to TRBJ2-3; perhaps TRBD2 is the D gene, with 6 bases matching. This clonotype was obtained from a person between 18 and 65 years old who received the Ad26.COV2.S COVID-19 vaccine or a placebo. The CDR3 reads as follows: CASSFEGGGTDTQYF. The nucleotides read TGCGCCAGCAGCTTCGAGGGAGGCGGAACAGATACGCAGTATTTT.